Each of the 32 T cell receptor beta chains below was sequenced from the same sample in a study of blood T cell repertoires in COVID-19. Using immunoSEQ multiplex PCR, the repertoire was profiled, and TCRdb retains in-frame clones only, with some absent. The profile covers some 130,000 clones, with 70% to 80% appearing a single time and roughly 4% taken by the ten largest. Sequenced: peripheral blood. The receptors were sampled from a woman older than 75 with acute or convalescent COVID-19.

The sample holds one count of this clone. The rearrangement joins TRBV30 to TRBJ2-2; possible D gene TRBD2, 6 bases. CDR1 GTSNPN and CDR2 SVGIG come from the germline V gene (reference sequence). V was shortened by 5 bases and J by 6 bases, with 19 bases between the two germline ends. CDR3 length: 15 amino acids. As DNA, the CDR3 is TGTGCCTGGGACCCCGGTCTAGCGAATCCCGGGGAGCTGTTTTTT. Encoded protein: CAWDPGLANPGELFF.

V is TRBV19 and J is TRBJ1-2, with 9 bases matching TRBD1. Per germline, CDR1 LNHDA and CDR2 SQIVND (reference sequence). The J segment lost 4 bases and the V segment lost 5 bases, leaving 11 bases of the junction unmatched. This CDR3 has 16 amino acids. CDR3 sequence (DNA): TGTGCCAGTAGTCCGCAGAGTAAGGGACAGGGCTATGGCTACACCTTC. It encodes CASSPQSKGQGYGYTF.

V and J are TRBV5-4 and TRBJ1-1; perhaps TRBD1 as D (5 bases). Trimming removed 0 bases from V and 6 bases from J, with 12 bases in between. Germline assignment: CDR1 SGHNT and CDR2 YYREEE (reference sequence). This CDR3 is built from 14 residues. CDR3 in DNA: TGTGCCAGCAGCTTGGGGGGGGGAATGTCTGAAGCTTTCTTT. Encoded protein: CASSLGGGMSEAFF.

This rearrangement joins TRBV7-8 to TRBJ2-1, with D possibly being TRBD2 (6 bases). Germline V gives CDR1 SGHVS, CDR2 FQNEAQ. The CDR3 is 15 amino acids. The germline V and J ends were trimmed by 5 bases and 5 bases, with 16 bases remaining between them. Written as DNA, the CDR3 is TGTGCCAGCAGCAGCCGGGACTCCGCCAACAATGAGCAGTTCTTC. Its protein is CASSSRDSANNEQFF.

This chain links TRBV4-1 with TRBJ1-4, with D possibly being TRBD1 (5 bases). The germline V gene has CDR1 MGHRA and CDR2 YSYEKL. There are 15 residues in the CDR3. Trimming took off 4 bases at V and 5 bases at J, with 14 bases between the two ends. CDR3 in DNA: TGCGCCAGCAGCCGGGAACAGGAGACCAATGAAAAACTGTTTTTT. It codes for CASSREQETNEKLFF.

The chain joins TRBV11-2 to TRBJ2-2, with D maybe TRBD2 (5 bases). The germline CDR1 and CDR2 sequences are SGHAT and FQNNGV. This CDR3 is 14 amino acids long. The V gene lost 5 bases and the J gene lost 0 bases, with 7 bases spanning the gap. The CDR3 coding sequence is TGTGCCAGCAGCGAGCGGACGAACACCGGGGAGCTGTTTTTT. Residues: CASSERTNTGELFF. Together with reference TRBV11-2 and TRBJ2-2, the CDR3 gives the full variable domain: EAGVAQSPRYKIIEKRQSVAFWCNPISGHATLYWYQQILGQGPKLLIQFQNNGVVDDSQLPKDRFSAERLKGVDSTLKIQPAKLEDSAVYLCASSERTNTGELFFGEGSRLTVL.

The chain employs TRBV27 and TRBJ1-6; D call uncertain. Germline CDR1 MNHEY, CDR2 SMNVEV (reference sequence). The CDR3 has 18 residues. Trimming shortened V by 0 bases and J by 9 bases, and 21 bases separated the two germline ends. DNA for the CDR3: TGTGCCAGCAGTTTATCAACCGGCGGATACCAATTCGTTTCACCCCTCCACTTT. It translates to CASSLSTGGYQFVSPLHF.

This rearrangement joins TRBV4-1 to TRBJ2-3, with 8 positions matching TRBD2. The CDR3 contains 16 residues. The J segment lost 0 bases and the V segment lost 6 bases, leaving 8 bases of the junction unmatched. Germline CDR1 is MGHRA and CDR2 is YSYEKL. The CDR3 region has the DNA TGCGCCAGCAGGTCTCGGGAGGGCTTGAGCACAGATACGCAGTATTTT. Its protein is CASRSREGLSTDTQYF.

In its sample, this clone was seen a few times. The rearrangement links TRBV5-5 to TRBJ1-1; D is uncertain. The CDR3 sequence is 14 residues long. Per the germline V gene, CDR1 is SGHKS and CDR2 is YYEKEE (reference sequence). With 1 base removed from V and 1 base from J, the gap between germline ends came to 8 bases. CDR3 region: CASSLISANTEAFF. CDR3 bases: TGTGCCAGCAGCTTGATTAGCGCGAACACTGAAGCTTTCTTT.

The chain combines TRBV28 with TRBJ2-7, with D tentatively TRBD1 (6 bases). With 7 bases removed from V and 0 bases from J, the gap between germline ends came to 10 bases. The germline V gene encodes CDR1 MDHEN and CDR2 SYDVKM. CDR3 length equals 13 residues. CDR3 loop: CASTTGSSYEQYF. CDR3 coding DNA: TGTGCCAGCACAACAGGGAGCTCCTACGAGCAGTACTTC. Filled out from reference TRBV28 and TRBJ2-7, the complete variable domain reads DVKVTQSSRYLVKRTGEKVFLECVQDMDHENMFWYRQDPGLGLRLIYFSYDVKMKEKGDIPEGYSVSREKKERFSLILESASTNQTSMYLCASTTGSSYEQYFGPGTRLTVT.

This clone turned up a few times. The V call is TRBV5-1, the J call TRBJ1-1; TRBD1 matches 8 bases. Germline V CDR1 and CDR2: SGHRS, YFSETQ. V was clipped by 5 bases and J by 4 bases; unmatched bases: 10. The CDR3 spans 15 residues. The CDR3 spells CASSVLGQGITEAFF. CDR3 in DNA: TGCGCCAGCAGTGTACTCGGACAGGGAATCACTGAAGCTTTCTTT.

The chain has TRBV9 and TRBJ1-3; D remains unclear. The CDR3 runs 12 residues. Trimming took off 3 bases at V and 7 bases at J, with 8 bases between the two ends. Germline CDR1 is SGDLS and CDR2 is YYNGEE. The CDR3 here is CASSAPGNTIYF. The CDR3, as DNA: TGTGCCAGCAGCGCGCCCGGGAACACCATATATTTT. The full variable domain, in which reference TRBV9 and TRBJ1-3 provide the parts outside the CDR3, is DSGVTQTPKHLITATGQRVTLRCSPRSGDLSVYWYQQSLDQGLQFLIQYYNGEERAKGNILERFSAQQFPDLHSELNLSSLELGDSALYFCASSAPGNTIYFGEGSWLTVV.

Note on this clone: The junction and the germline gene differ at one end; a read error may be behind it. V is TRBV5-1 and J is TRBJ2-2, with a possible D match to TRBD1 (6 bases). The CDR3 is made up of 14 amino acids. Germline-derived CDR1 and CDR2 are SGHRS and YFSETQ. CDR3 in DNA: TGCGCCAGCAGTTTGGACAGTTCCACCGGGGAGCTGTTTTTT. It is translated as CASSLDSSTGELFF.

This chain uses TRBV11-2 with TRBJ1-3; D gene unclear. The V gene lost 2 bases and the J gene lost 0 bases, with 5 bases spanning the gap. The CDR3 has 14 residues. Germline loops: CDR1 SGHAT, CDR2 FQNNGV. CDR3 coding DNA: TGTGCCAGCAGCTTAACTCGCTCTGGAAACACCATATATTTT. Amino acids: CASSLTRSGNTIYF.

This chain uses TRBV18 with TRBJ2-3; 9 nucleotides align to TRBD2. Germline CDR1 is KGHSH and CDR2 is LQKENI. This CDR3 region has 15 residues. V was pared by 0 bases and J by 7 bases, with 5 bases of the junction left unmatched. The CDR3 nucleotides are TGTGCCAGCTCACCACCGGCGGGAGGGCCGAATACGCAGTATTTT. Translated: CASSPPAGGPNTQYF.

The rearrangement uses TRBV11-3 and TRBJ2-6, with TRBD2 as a possible D gene (6 bases). The CDR3 contains 17 residues. Trimming removed 6 bases from V and 4 bases from J, with 19 bases in between. CDR1 is SGHNT, CDR2 YENEEA, per germline. The CDR3 reads CASRPGWRVSGANVLTF. The CDR3 coding sequence is TGTGCCAGCAGGCCGGGCTGGAGGGTCTCCGGGGCCAACGTCCTGACTTTC.

The V gene is TRBV7-2, the J gene TRBJ2-7, with D tentatively TRBD1 (6 bases). The CDR3 has 14 amino acids. Germline V gene data show CDR1 as SGHTA and CDR2 as FQGNSA. Trimming stripped 1 base from V and 4 bases from J, with 11 bases between. The CDR3 DNA reads TGTGCCAGCAGCTTAGACAGGGTAACTTACGAGCAGTACTTC. It is translated as CASSLDRVTYEQYF. The full variable domain, its missing parts supplied by reference TRBV7-2 and TRBJ2-7, is GAGVSQSPSNKVTEKGKDVELRCDPISGHTALYWYRQSLGQGLEFLIYFQGNSAPDKSGLPSDRFSAERTGGSVSTLTIQRTQQEDSAVYLCASSLDRVTYEQYFGPGTRLTVT.

The rearrangement joins TRBV6-1 to TRBJ1-2, with 8 bases aligning to TRBD1. Germline CDR1 reads MNHNS; CDR2 reads SASEGT. The junction had 1 base not matched to a gene; V was cut back by 3 bases and J by 1 base. The CDR3 has 14 residues. The CDR3 is CASSEGQDNYGYTF. The DNA of the CDR3 is TGTGCCAGCAGTGAGGGACAGGATAACTATGGCTACACCTTC.

The V gene is TRBV7-2, the J gene TRBJ1-2, with 7 nucleotides matching TRBD1. Germline lookup yields CDR1 SGHTA and CDR2 FQGNSA. V lost 1 base, J lost 7 bases, and 9 bases stayed unmatched. This CDR3 has 15 residues. CDR3 nucleotides: TGTGCCAGCAGCTTAGAGACAGGGTTCCTCCGTGGCTACACCTTC. It is translated as CASSLETGFLRGYTF.

The chain combines TRBV19 with TRBJ1-1, with a tentative D call TRBD1 (6 bases). CDR1 and CDR2 (germline): LNHDA, SQIVND (reference sequence). CDR3 length: 13 amino acids. V was cut by 6 bases and J by 0 bases, with 8 bases left in between. CDR3 DNA sequence: TGTGCCAGTAGCCGACAGGTGAACACTGAAGCTTTCTTT. This gives the protein CASSRQVNTEAFF.

The chain is built from TRBV4-2 and TRBJ2-3; D is possibly TRBD2 (5 bases). There are 14 residues in the CDR3. CDR1 is LGHNA and CDR2 is YNFKEQ in the germline V gene. V gave up 4 bases and J gave up 5 bases, with 13 bases separating them. The CDR3 DNA reads as TGTGCCAGCAGCCTCGGGGAGTTAGGAGATACGCAGTATTTT. Translated: CASSLGELGDTQYF.

V and J are TRBV19 and TRBJ2-3; D is ambiguous. The CDR3 extends over 15 amino acids. Trimming removed 5 bases from V and 0 bases from J, with 12 bases in between. The germline V gene encodes CDR1 LNHDA and CDR2 SQIVND (reference sequence). The DNA of the CDR3 is TGTGCCAGTAGTGTCCTCAGTGCTAGCACAGATACGCAGTATTTT. Its translation is CASSVLSASTDTQYF.

The V and J genes are TRBV28 and TRBJ1-4; D is possibly TRBD1 (6 bases). Trimming removed 5 bases at V and 8 bases at J, with 15 bases between. This CDR3 region has 14 residues. Germline loops: CDR1 MDHEN, CDR2 SYDVKM. DNA of the CDR3: TGTGCCAGCAGTATGTCAGGGGTTCGGGAAAAACTGTTTTTT. Its protein product is CASSMSGVREKLFF.

A word on this clone: Different DNA sequences within this sample yield the same CDR3. This chain connects TRBV12-3 or TRBV12-4 to TRBJ2-3; D is uncertain. The V end was cut by 5 bases, the J end by 2 bases, with 8 bases between. The CDR3 consists of 13 residues. For the CDR3, the DNA is TGTGCCAGCAGTACCGGGTCCACAGATACGCAGTATTTT. Translating gives CASSTGSTDTQYF.

V gene TRBV16 combines with J gene TRBJ2-1, with 12 bases matching TRBD2. The ends lost 4 bases at V and 8 bases at J; junction bases unmatched: 6. CDR3 length equals 15 residues. The V gene's germline CDR1 is KGHSY and CDR2 FQNENV. CDR3 DNA sequence: TGTGCCAGCAGCCGGCTAGCGGGAGGGGGCCATGAGCAGTTCTTC. Translation: CASSRLAGGGHEQFF.

This clone was counted only a few times. The genes are TRBV7-2 and TRBJ2-7, with D tentatively TRBD2 (6 bases). In germline, CDR1 is SGHTA, CDR2 FQGNSA. The CDR3 runs 14 residues. V gave up 1 base and J gave up 2 bases, with 9 bases separating them. CDR3 nucleotide sequence: TGTGCCAGCAGCTTAGGACCGGGGGCCTACGAGCAGTACTTC. It is translated as CASSLGPGAYEQYF.

CDR3 sequence: CASSQDLRAGEYLSSYNEQFF. CDR3 nucleotide sequence: TGCGCCAGCAGCCAAGATTTGAGAGCGGGAGAATATTTAAGCTCCTACAATGAGCAGTTCTTC. The chain uses TRBV4-3 and TRBJ2-1; 8 nucleotides line up with TRBD2. The CDR3 covers 21 residues. The germline V gene has CDR1 LGHNA and CDR2 YSLEER. V shed 0 bases and J 0 bases; nucleotides not matched to a gene: 16.

The chain carries TRBV12-3 or TRBV12-4 and TRBJ1-2; tentatively, D is TRBD1 (5 bases). V was shortened by 3 bases and J by 8 bases, with 10 bases between the two germline ends. The CDR3 is made up of 12 amino acids. The CDR3 nucleotides read TGTGCCAGCAGTTTCAGGGTGGAAGGCTACACCTTC. Its translation: CASSFRVEGYTF.

The table lists this clone with a count of one. The rearrangement joins TRBV27 to TRBJ2-5, with D uncertain. The CDR3 length is 13 residues. The V end was cut by 5 bases, the J end by 2 bases, with 9 bases between. Germline V gives CDR1 MNHEY, CDR2 SMNVEV (reference sequence). CDR3 loop: CASSHLGQETQYF. The CDR3 DNA sequence: TGTGCCAGCAGTCATCTAGGACAAGAGACCCAGTACTTC.

The V call is TRBV3-1 (or the pseudogene TRBV3-2), the J call TRBJ1-6, with a weak D call TRBD1 (5 bases). V lost 4 bases and J 5 bases, leaving 12 bases between the germline ends. The germline gives CDR1 LGHDT, CDR2 YNNKEL (reference sequence). The CDR3 has 15 amino acids. The CDR3 loop is CASSLRVKDNSPLHF. The CDR3 DNA sequence: TGTGCCAGCAGCCTCAGGGTAAAGGATAATTCACCCCTCCACTTT.

V gene TRBV7-2 combines with J gene TRBJ2-3; 9 positions agree with TRBD1. Germline V CDR1 and CDR2: SGHTA, FQGNSA. V dropped 4 bases and J dropped 2; count of bases not matched to a gene: 4. This CDR3 comprises 15 residues. The CDR3 bases are TGTGCCAGCAGCTCAGACAGGGGGTTCACAGATACGCAGTATTTT. Translated, it gives CASSSDRGFTDTQYF. The entire variable domain, with the rest obtained from reference TRBV7-2 and TRBJ2-3, is as follows: GAGVSQSPSNKVTEKGKDVELRCDPISGHTALYWYRQSLGQGLEFLIYFQGNSAPDKSGLPSDRFSAERTGGSVSTLTIQRTQQEDSAVYLCASSSDRGFTDTQYFGPGTRLTVL.

The chain is built from TRBV19 and TRBJ1-2, with TRBD1 matching 8 bases. V dropped 4 bases and J dropped 3; count of bases not matched to a gene: 13. The CDR3 has 17 amino acids. Per germline, CDR1 LNHDA and CDR2 SQIVND (reference sequence). The CDR3 sequence is CASSTRTGRLVDYGYTF. Here the CDR3 DNA reads TGTGCCAGTAGTACCCGGACAGGGAGATTGGTTGACTATGGCTACACCTTC.